Following are 2 T cell receptor beta chains from one sample sequenced in a study of shared clonotypes between healthy human individuals. As defined, naive CD8 cells were CD45RO-negative and positively selected for CCR7, with terminally differentiated effector memory CD45RA+ cells excluded. Sequencing was performed with immunoSEQ multiplex PCR; in TCRdb, only in-frame clones are kept and a portion is missing. Of about 700,000 clones listed, 92% were seen once; the top ten hold 24%. Input material: naive CD8+ T cells sorted from blood. The receptor source for this set is a man under 40 in good health.

This clone was recorded only once. J is TRBJ1-5 and V is TRBV30; D not resolved. CDR1 is GTSNPN and CDR2 is SVGIG in the germline V gene (reference sequence). V lost 1 base to trimming and J lost 2 bases, with 9 bases between them. The CDR3 consists of 14 residues. The CDR3 nucleotides read TGTGCCTGGAGTGAAGTTTTGGGCAATCAGCCCCAGCATTTT. Its protein product is CAWSEVLGNQPQHF. Full variable domain (missing parts from reference TRBV30 and TRBJ1-5): SQTIHQWPATLVQPVGSPLSLECTVEGTSNPNLYWYRQAAGRGLQLLFYSVGIGQISSEVPQNLSASRPQDRQFILSSKKLLLSDSGFYLCAWSEVLGNQPQHFGDGTRLSIL.

The chain recombines TRBV7-6 with TRBJ1-1; D perhaps matches TRBD1 (5 bases). Germline CDR1 and CDR2: SGHVS and FNYEAQ. The V gene lost 2 bases and the J gene lost 2 bases, with 15 bases spanning the gap. CDR3 length: 16 residues. The CDR3 DNA is TGTGCCAGCAGCTTACTCCTGGGGGTCCGAAACACTGAAGCTTTCTTT. Protein sequence: CASSLLLGVRNTEAFF.